The source of this T cell receptor (beta chain) is a study of cytotoxic CD8 clonotypes in ibrutinib-treated CLL. Overall study context: The average sample held roughly 250,000 productive templates and 75,000 to 100,000 productive rearrangements. Study-level results: While tracking circulating CD8+ T-cell counts, baseline clonality exceeded that of age-matched healthy donors. An increase in clonality occurred at ibrutinib response, followed by a return toward baseline at progression.

The V end was cut by 0 bases, the J end by 9 bases, with 18 bases between. CDR3 size: 15 residues. Germline V gives CDR1 SGHTS, CDR2 YDEGEE. Clones were sequenced by immunoSEQ multiplex PCR, and TCRdb holds only the in-frame ones, with some missing. The profile shows over 120,000 clones, 75% to 85% of them singletons. As concerns this clone: Its target is unknown.

This clonotype originated in a human donor with chronic lymphocytic leukemia. The sample here was PBMCs, taken after 12 months of ibrutinib treatment. The rearrangement uses TRBV5-8 and TRBJ1-1; D remains unclear. The CDR3: CASSLEPGNQQKAFF. CDR3 nucleotides: TGTGCCAGCAGCTTGGAACCGGGGAACCAACAGAAAGCTTTCTTT.